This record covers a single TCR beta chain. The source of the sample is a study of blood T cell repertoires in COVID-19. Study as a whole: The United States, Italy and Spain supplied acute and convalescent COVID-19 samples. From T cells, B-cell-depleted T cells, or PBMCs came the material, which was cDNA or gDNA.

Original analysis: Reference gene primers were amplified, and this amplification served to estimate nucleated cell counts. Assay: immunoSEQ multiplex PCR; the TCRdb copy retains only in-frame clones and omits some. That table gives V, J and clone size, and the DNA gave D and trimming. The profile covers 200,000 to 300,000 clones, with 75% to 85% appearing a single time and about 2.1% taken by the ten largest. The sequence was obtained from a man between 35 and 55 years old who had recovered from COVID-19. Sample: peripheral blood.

This CDR3 reads CASSVQINSPLHF. CDR3 nucleotide sequence: TGCGCCAGCAGCGTTCAGATTAATTCACCCCTCCACTTT. The rearrangement links TRBV5-1 to TRBJ1-6; D ambiguous. V gave up 4 bases and J gave up 6 bases, with 8 bases separating them. The CDR3 runs to 13 residues. Germline V gene lookup returns CDR1 SGHRS and CDR2 YFSETQ.